Reported below is one T cell receptor (beta chain). No antigen is known for it. This record belongs to a study of cytomegalovirus exposure and HLA in healthy donors. Study results and caveats: Most of the TCR beta V segments (in an earlier analysis) were productive either about 90% or about 30% of the time.

V shed 3 bases and J shed 2 bases, with 14 bases lying between them. Germline V gene sequence: CDR1 KGHSH, CDR2 LQKENI. There are 16 residues in the CDR3. Primers for the PCR totalled 60 Vbeta and 13 Jbeta. Here immunoSEQ multiplex PCR was the method, and the copy in TCRdb shows in-frame clones only, minus some. The sample lists more than 130,000 clones; roughly 79% were seen once. V and J are TRBV18 and TRBJ1-3, with D possibly TRBD1 on 6 matching bases. The source material was PBMCs. The receptor's source is a male donor in good health and CMV-seronegative. The CDR3 DNA reads as TGTGCCAGCTCACCTTCAACAGGGACCACTGGAAACACCATATATTTT. Amino acid sequence: CASSPSTGTTGNTIYF.